Shown below are 5 T cell receptor beta chains from a single sample sequenced in a study of cytomegalovirus exposure and HLA in healthy donors. Vbeta (60) and Jbeta (13) primers were used in the PCR. Assay: immunoSEQ multiplex PCR; the TCRdb copy retains only in-frame clones and omits some. Of about 220,000 clones in the sample, over 75% were seen once. The sample consisted of PBMCs. The receptor source for this set is a male donor in good health and CMV-seronegative.

The rearrangement joins TRBV9 to TRBJ1-1, with D hard to call. The CDR3 covers 14 residues. Trimming cost V 0 bases and J 4 bases, with 10 bases left between them. Germline lookup yields CDR1 SGDLS and CDR2 YYNGEE. CDR3 amino acids: CASSVAGPGTEAFF. The CDR3 DNA reads TGTGCCAGCAGCGTAGCCGGCCCGGGCACTGAAGCTTTCTTT.

The genes are TRBV2 and TRBJ1-6, with D perhaps TRBD1 (5 bases). Germline V gene lookup returns CDR1 SNHLY and CDR2 FYNNEI. The V end was cut by 7 bases, the J end by 0 bases, with 10 bases between. The CDR3 loop spans 15 amino acids. As DNA, the CDR3 is TGTGCCAGCAACGGGGGGGGCTCCTATAATTCACCCCTCCACTTT. Translation: CASNGGGSYNSPLHF.

This clone was counted once. The J gene is TRBJ2-2, the V gene TRBV9; 9 positions match TRBD2. Germline V gene lookup returns CDR1 SGDLS and CDR2 YYNGEE. J gave up 2 bases and V 5 bases, and 4 bases lay outside the gene matches. CDR3 length: 15 residues. This CDR3 reads CASSQRGDNTGELFF. In nucleotides, the CDR3 is TGTGCCAGCAGTCAGCGGGGGGATAACACCGGGGAGCTGTTTTTT.

The J gene is TRBJ2-2, the V gene TRBV25-1; D may be TRBD2 (5 bases). CDR1 and CDR2 (germline): MGHDK, SYGVNS. V was clipped by 3 bases and J by 4 bases, with 15 bases between them. The CDR3 contains 16 residues. CDR3 amino acids: CASSDGGRGGTGELFF. Written as DNA, the CDR3 is TGTGCCAGCAGTGATGGAGGACGGGGTGGCACCGGGGAGCTGTTTTTT.

The chain joins TRBV6-5 to TRBJ1-1; 7 bases align to TRBD1. The J segment lost 6 bases and the V segment lost 2 bases, leaving 9 bases of the junction unmatched. CDR3 length: 15 residues. The germline V gene has CDR1 MNHEY and CDR2 SVGAGI. CDR3 in DNA: TGTGCCAGCAGTTACCCGAGACAGGGAGGCGCTGAAGCTTTCTTT. Translated: CASSYPRQGGAEAFF.